Following are 14 T cell receptor beta chains from one sample sequenced in a study of cytomegalovirus exposure and HLA in healthy donors. In the PCR, 60 Vbeta and 13 Jbeta primers were used. The table came from immunoSEQ multiplex PCR; TCRdb's copy has only in-frame clones and leaves some out. This sample has almost 70,000 clones, with around 72% found just once. The sequencing sample was made of PBMCs. The receptors originated from a male donor in good health and CMV-seropositive.

This chain links TRBV27 with TRBJ2-1; D unclear. The CDR3 consists of 15 residues. V was cut by 0 bases and J by 8 bases, with 14 bases left in between. CDR1 is MNHEY, CDR2 SMNVEV, per germline (reference sequence). The CDR3 region has the DNA TGTGCCAGCAGTTTATCCGCGGTGGGTAGCCATGAGCAGTTCTTC. Amino acids: CASSLSAVGSHEQFF.

V usage is TRBV5-1 and J usage is TRBJ2-5; 10 bases fit TRBD2. CDR1 SGHRS and CDR2 YFSETQ come from the germline V gene. The CDR3 totals 17 residues. The J segment lost 5 bases and the V segment lost 0 bases, leaving 10 bases of the junction unmatched. CDR3 sequence: CASSLGVSSGGSETQYF. As DNA, the CDR3 is TGCGCCAGCAGCTTGGGGGTGTCTAGCGGGGGTAGTGAGACCCAGTACTTC.

This chain uses TRBV7-9 with TRBJ2-1, with 9 bases lining up with TRBD2. The junction had 5 bases not matched to a gene; V was cut back by 3 bases and J by 5 bases. Germline CDR1 is SEHNR and CDR2 is FQNEAQ (reference sequence). This CDR3 region has 15 residues. This chain's CDR3 is CASSFSGSYDNEQFF. DNA for the CDR3: TGTGCCAGCAGCTTTAGCGGGAGTTACGACAATGAGCAGTTCTTC.

The chain couples TRBV5-4 to TRBJ2-5; D might be TRBD2 (6 bases). The germline V gene has CDR1 SGHNT and CDR2 YYREEE (reference sequence). This CDR3 spans 15 amino acids. V was trimmed by 9 bases and J by 3 bases, leaving 21 bases between them. The CDR3 DNA reads as TGTGCCACCCAGGGAGACGGGTTAGCGGAAGAGACCCAGTACTTC. This codes for CATQGDGLAEETQYF.

The chain joins TRBV6-5 to TRBJ2-2; TRBD1 matches 7 bases. CDR1 MNHEY and CDR2 SVGAGI come from the germline V gene. The CDR3 loop spans 14 amino acids. Trimming at V came to 5 bases and at J to 5 bases, leaving 5 bases not matched to a gene. CDR3 protein: CASSPQTGTGELFF. CDR3 bases: TGTGCCAGCAGTCCTCAGACAGGGACCGGGGAGCTGTTTTTT.

This clone was observed a single time. This rearrangement joins TRBV7-2 to TRBJ2-5, with D unclear. The CDR3 loop spans 14 amino acids. V was trimmed by 1 base and J by 2 bases, leaving 8 bases between them. Germline-derived CDR1 and CDR2 are SGHTA and FQGNSA. The CDR3 loop is CASSLDYLQETQYF. The CDR3 nucleotides are TGTGCCAGCAGCTTAGACTATCTACAAGAGACCCAGTACTTC.

This clone came up once. The chain has TRBV28 and TRBJ1-3; 9 bases line up with TRBD1. CDR1 and CDR2 (germline): MDHEN, SYDVKM. The CDR3 runs 13 residues. V was pared by 6 bases and J by 4 bases, with 1 base of the junction left unmatched. In DNA, the CDR3 is TGTGCCAGCAGGACAGGGGGAGGAAACACCATATATTTT. Translation: CASRTGGGNTIYF.

The chain joins TRBV30 to TRBJ2-1, with a possible D match to TRBD2 (6 bases). The V gene lost 5 bases and the J gene lost 2 bases, with 13 bases spanning the gap. This CDR3 has 14 residues. CDR1 is GTSNPN and CDR2 is SVGIG in the germline V gene (reference sequence). The chain's CDR3 is CAWPAGLTYNEQFF. As DNA, the CDR3 is TGTGCCTGGCCAGCGGGTCTTACCTACAATGAGCAGTTCTTC.

This chain joins TRBV9 and TRBJ2-1; D perhaps matches TRBD2 (6 bases). The CDR3 is made up of 16 amino acids. Germline lookup yields CDR1 SGDLS and CDR2 YYNGEE. V was cut by 3 bases and J by 0 bases, with 13 bases left in between. In nucleotides, the CDR3 is TGTGCCAGCAGCGACCGGGACTGGGCCTCCTACAATGAGCAGTTCTTC. Protein sequence: CASSDRDWASYNEQFF.

The V gene is TRBV30, the J gene TRBJ2-7; 7 nucleotides match TRBD1. The V segment lost 4 bases and the J segment 0 bases; nucleotides outside the gene matches: 3. The CDR3 has 13 amino acids. Germline CDR1 is GTSNPN and CDR2 is SVGIG (reference sequence). This chain's CDR3 is CAWTGGNSYEQYF. CDR3 in DNA: TGTGCCTGGACAGGGGGTAACTCCTACGAGCAGTACTTC.

CDR3 in DNA: TGTGCCAGCAGCCCGACAGGGGGTCCCTACGAGCAGTACTTC. It is translated as CASSPTGGPYEQYF. The chain links TRBV7-3 to TRBJ2-7, with 9 bases that match TRBD1. Looked up from germline, CDR1 is SGHTA and CDR2 is FQGTGA. CDR3 size: 14 residues. With 5 bases clipped from V and 2 bases from J, the junction kept 4 bases outside the gene matches.

In DNA form, the CDR3 reads TGTGCCAGCAGCCCCGGGACAGGGGGCGTGGAGACCCAGTACTTC. Its protein is CASSPGTGGVETQYF. The rearrangement uses TRBV6-5 and TRBJ2-5, with 12 bases that match TRBD1. The J segment lost 5 bases and the V segment lost 6 bases, leaving 7 bases of the junction unmatched. This CDR3 contains 15 residues. CDR1 and CDR2 (germline): MNHEY, SVGAGI.

The CDR3 region is CASSENRVLDEQFF. CDR3 DNA: TGTGCCAGCAGTGAAAACCGGGTTCTGGATGAGCAGTTCTTC. J is TRBJ2-1 and V is TRBV2, with D uncertain. The CDR3 totals 14 residues. Germline CDR1 reads SNHLY; CDR2 reads FYNNEI. V gave up 2 bases and J gave up 8 bases, with 13 bases separating them.

This clone was observed once. The V call is TRBV6-7, the J call TRBJ2-6; no clear D gene. TRBV6-7 is flagged as an ORF with uncertain function. This CDR3 is built from 13 residues. With 10 bases removed from V and 0 bases from J, the gap between germline ends came to 7 bases. The CDR3 loop reads CANLISGANVLTF. The CDR3 nucleotides are TGTGCCAACCTAATCTCTGGGGCCAACGTCCTGACTTTC.